Below, 4 T cell receptor beta chains from the same sample are listed, as sequenced in a study of cytomegalovirus exposure and HLA in healthy donors. This table comes from immunoSEQ multiplex PCR, and its TCRdb copy is limited to in-frame clones, with some not included. This table holds 90,000 or so clones, roughly 85% found once. The sample consisted of PBMCs. The source of these receptors is a man aged 18 to 29 in good health and CMV-seropositive.

This clone was seen a few times. The CDR3, as DNA: TGTGCCAGCAGTCGGGACAGCACCGGGGAGCTGTTTTTT. It specifies CASSRDSTGELFF. This sequence joins TRBV9 and TRBJ2-2; 7 nucleotides agree with TRBD1. The CDR3 consists of 13 residues. Germline V gene data show CDR1 as SGDLS and CDR2 as YYNGEE. Trimming cost V 5 bases and J 4 bases; bases outside gene matches: 2.

This clone appeared once. This likely stems from a read error, as it lies one base from a far larger clone. V and J are TRBV14 and TRBJ1-2, with a weak D call TRBD1 (6 bases). The germline CDR1 and CDR2 sequences are SGHDN and FVKESK. The CDR3 runs to 12 residues. V was pared by 4 bases and J by 4 bases, with 7 bases between. The CDR3 here is CASSPDSYGYTF. The CDR3 DNA follows: TGTGCCAGCAGCCCGGACAGCTATGGCTACACCTTC.

V and J are TRBV6-1 and TRBJ1-2; D ambiguous. The CDR3 has 14 residues. Germline-derived CDR1 and CDR2 are MNHNS and SASEGT. V dropped 4 bases and J dropped 0 bases, with 9 bases sitting between them. Here the CDR3 DNA reads TGTGCCAGCAGTGTTGACATAGCTAACTATGGCTACACCTTC. Its protein is CASSVDIANYGYTF.

The rearrangement joins TRBV7-6 to TRBJ2-2; the match to TRBD2 covers 7 bases. The CDR3 is 17 amino acids. The junction had 12 bases not matched to a gene; V was cut back by 2 bases and J by 6 bases. Germline assignment: CDR1 SGHVS and CDR2 FNYEAQ. Written as DNA, the CDR3 is TGTGCCAGCAGCTTAATAGTGAGCGGGATTCGATCCGGGGAGCTGTTTTTT. Translated, it gives CASSLIVSGIRSGELFF.